This entry lists 17 T cell receptor beta chains sequenced from one sample in a study of cytomegalovirus exposure and HLA in healthy donors. In the PCR, 60 Vbeta and 13 Jbeta primers were used. Sequencing was performed with immunoSEQ multiplex PCR; in TCRdb, only in-frame clones are kept and a portion is missing. The table shows more than 85,000 clones, with 75% to 85% occurring only once. The sample comprised PBMCs. These receptors came from a male donor in good health and CMV-seropositive.

The V and J genes are TRBV6-6 and TRBJ1-1; tentatively, D is TRBD1 (5 bases). The CDR3 extends over 13 amino acids. Germline V gene lookup returns CDR1 MNHNY and CDR2 SVGAGI (reference sequence). Between the trimmed V and J ends, which lost 8 bases and 4 bases, there was a span of 14 bases. The CDR3 sequence: CASGLTASTEAFF. The CDR3 DNA reads TGTGCCAGCGGATTGACAGCTAGCACTGAAGCTTTCTTT.

As for this clone: Other nucleotide sequences in the sample specify the same CDR3. The V and J genes are TRBV7-9 and TRBJ1-6; TRBD1 aligns across 10 bases. The CDR3 runs to 14 residues. V lost 5 bases to trimming and J lost 7 bases; unmatched junction nucleotides: 2. Germline CDR1 is SEHNR and CDR2 is FQNEAQ (reference sequence). CDR3 loop: CASSTGQGNSPLHF. CDR3 in DNA: TGTGCCAGCAGCACGGGACAGGGGAATTCACCCCTCCACTTT.

The rearrangement joins TRBV11-2 to TRBJ1-2, with 9 bases identical to TRBD1. Germline V lookup: CDR1 SGHAT, CDR2 FQNNGV. The junction had 5 bases not matched to a gene; V was cut back by 5 bases and J by 4 bases. This CDR3 is 14 amino acids long. The CDR3 protein is CASSDGQGRYGYTF. Written as DNA, the CDR3 is TGTGCCAGCAGCGACGGACAGGGGCGCTATGGCTACACCTTC.

CDR3 protein: CASSLEGGREKLFF. CDR3 DNA sequence: TGCGCCAGCAGCTTGGAAGGGGGCCGGGAAAAACTGTTTTTT. The rearrangement links TRBV5-1 to TRBJ1-4; TRBD1 matches at 7 bases. CDR1 is SGHRS and CDR2 is YFSETQ in the germline V gene. V was clipped by 0 bases and J by 8 bases; unmatched bases: 4. The CDR3 totals 14 residues.

This chain links TRBV19 with TRBJ2-5, with TRBD2 as a possible D gene (5 bases). The CDR3 length is 12 residues. In germline, CDR1 is LNHDA, CDR2 SQIVND (reference sequence). The chain's CDR3 is CQLGVGAETQYF. For the CDR3, the DNA is TGTCAACTCGGGGTAGGTGCGGAGACCCAGTACTTC.

J is TRBJ2-7 and V is TRBV15, with 10 bases aligning to TRBD2. Germline V gene data show CDR1 as LNHNV and CDR2 as YYDKDF (reference sequence). This CDR3 spans 14 amino acids. V shed 2 bases, J shed 2 bases, and the junction held 0 bases outside the gene matches. In nucleotides, the CDR3 is TGTGCCACCAGCAGACTAGCGGGAGCCTACGAGCAGTACTTC. Protein: CATSRLAGAYEQYF.

V is TRBV23-1 and J is TRBJ1-5; D uncertain. TRBV23-1 is classed as an ORF, of uncertain function. V was trimmed by 4 bases and J by 7 bases, leaving 8 bases between them. CDR3 length equals 12 residues. The CDR3 DNA reads as TGCGCCAGCAGTCTTCCTCTCCAGCCCCAGCATTTT. This encodes CASSLPLQPQHF.

The chain links TRBV7-6 to TRBJ2-5; D is perhaps TRBD1 (6 bases). The CDR3 consists of 12 residues. V lost 5 bases, J lost 2 bases, and 6 bases lay in between. CDR1 and CDR2 from the germline V gene are SGHVS and FNYEAQ. The CDR3 spells CASSRGQETQYF. CDR3 DNA sequence: TGTGCCAGCAGCAGGGGGCAAGAGACCCAGTACTTC.

The rearrangement uses TRBV5-4 and TRBJ2-7; possibly TRBD1 for D (6 bases). Trimming pared 1 base from V and 2 bases from J, leaving 10 bases between. CDR1 is SGHNT, CDR2 YYREEE, per germline (reference sequence). This CDR3 region has 14 residues. The CDR3 nucleotides read TGTGCCAGCAGCTTGCAGGGGCTGACCTACGAGCAGTACTTC. As protein: CASSLQGLTYEQYF.

The V call is TRBV5-4, the J call TRBJ1-1, with D uncertain. Between the trimmed V and J ends, which lost 1 base and 4 bases, there was a span of 11 bases. Germline values: CDR1 SGHNT, CDR2 YYREEE (reference sequence). This CDR3 has 14 amino acids. The CDR3 sequence is CASSLKPAGTEAFF. CDR3 DNA sequence: TGTGCCAGCAGCTTGAAACCCGCAGGCACTGAAGCTTTCTTT.

The CDR3 DNA sequence: TGTGCCAGCTTTCCCCCGAGTGTCATCGCCGGGGAGCTGTTTTTT. Amino acids: CASFPPSVIAGELFF. The genes are TRBV2 and TRBJ2-2; unclear D gene. Germline V gene sequence: CDR1 SNHLY, CDR2 FYNNEI. The V end lost 8 bases, the J end lost 6 bases, and 19 bases lay between the germline ends. The CDR3 extends over 15 amino acids.

This clone has more than one count but fewer than ten. This CDR3 reads CASSYLAGEADTQYF. DNA for the CDR3: TGTGCCAGCAGCTATCTAGCGGGGGAGGCAGATACGCAGTATTTT. This chain uses TRBV5-6 with TRBJ2-3; 10 bases match TRBD2. The CDR3 is 15 residues long. Germline loops: CDR1 SGHDT, CDR2 YYEEEE. V shed 3 bases, J shed 4 bases, and the junction held 5 bases outside the gene matches.

This clone was seen a handful of times. This chain links TRBV6-5 with TRBJ1-2; TRBD1 might be the D (6 bases). The CDR3 extends over 14 amino acids. V was cut by 9 bases and J by 2 bases, with 16 bases left in between. Per the germline V gene, CDR1 is MNHEY and CDR2 is SVGAGI. The CDR3 DNA follows: TGTGCCAGTAGGGGGACTAGAATCAACTATGGCTACACCTTC. Translated: CASRGTRINYGYTF.

This clone was counted between two and nine times. The V and J genes are TRBV14 and TRBJ1-1; D may be TRBD1 (5 bases). Trimming removed 3 bases at V and 0 bases at J, with 8 bases between. Germline V gives CDR1 SGHDN, CDR2 FVKESK. CDR3 size: 14 residues. The CDR3 is CASSHGGVNTEAFF. CDR3 nucleotide sequence: TGTGCCAGCAGCCATGGGGGGGTGAACACTGAAGCTTTCTTT.

V is TRBV30 and J is TRBJ2-2; 9 nucleotides match TRBD2. Germline loops: CDR1 GTSNPN, CDR2 SVGIG (reference sequence). Trimming at V came to 2 bases and at J to 4 bases, leaving 11 bases not matched to a gene. The CDR3 runs 17 residues. For the CDR3, the DNA is TGTGCCTGGAGTCCCTCCAGAGTAGCGGGGGTCACCGGGGAGCTGTTTTTT. Protein: CAWSPSRVAGVTGELFF.

This clone was seen once. The genes are TRBV27 and TRBJ1-1; D is possibly TRBD1 (6 bases). The V and J ends lost 6 bases and 6 bases respectively, with 17 bases between them. Germline lookup yields CDR1 MNHEY and CDR2 SMNVEV (reference sequence). The CDR3 is 14 amino acids. In DNA form, the CDR3 reads TGTGCCAGCAGGGGCTGGGGGGGGCGGGCTGAAGCTTTCTTT. Translating gives CASRGWGGRAEAFF.

The chain combines TRBV27 with TRBJ1-3; D remains ambiguous. V dropped 6 bases and J dropped 0 bases, with 9 bases sitting between them. Germline V lookup: CDR1 MNHEY, CDR2 SMNVEV (reference sequence). The CDR3 covers 14 residues. For the CDR3, the DNA is TGTGCCAGCAGCAACGGGTTCTCTGGAAACACCATATATTTT. It yields the protein CASSNGFSGNTIYF.